The text below deals with one T cell receptor (beta chain). Its antigen is still unknown. This sample was included in a study of T cell responses to AZD1222 COVID-19 vaccine. The data were produced by immunoSEQ multiplex PCR, yet TCRdb's version contains in-frame clones alone and is incomplete. Of 90,000 to 120,000 clones listed, 89% are singletons. Trimming took off 4 bases at V and 3 bases at J, with 6 bases between the two ends. This CDR3 spans 12 amino acids. In germline, CDR1 is SGHDT, CDR2 YYEEEE. Study-wide findings and caveats: Just a handful of AZD1222 recipients were seropositive at baseline. Increased Spike-specific TCR breadth and depth were observed after two AZD1222 doses. At 160-218 and 743-854, vaccine-associated CD4 TCRs were dominant, and they spanned spike. It should be noted that donors were predominantly white British and more often female, and clonal diversity was possibly underestimated.

This TCR was recovered from an adult in good health. The chain uses TRBV5-6 and TRBJ2-3; D is ambiguous. This material consisted of peripheral blood, taken on day 0 of AZD1222 vaccination. The CDR3 DNA reads TGTGCCAGCAGCATCGGAACAGATACGCAGTATTTT. It yields the protein CASSIGTDTQYF.